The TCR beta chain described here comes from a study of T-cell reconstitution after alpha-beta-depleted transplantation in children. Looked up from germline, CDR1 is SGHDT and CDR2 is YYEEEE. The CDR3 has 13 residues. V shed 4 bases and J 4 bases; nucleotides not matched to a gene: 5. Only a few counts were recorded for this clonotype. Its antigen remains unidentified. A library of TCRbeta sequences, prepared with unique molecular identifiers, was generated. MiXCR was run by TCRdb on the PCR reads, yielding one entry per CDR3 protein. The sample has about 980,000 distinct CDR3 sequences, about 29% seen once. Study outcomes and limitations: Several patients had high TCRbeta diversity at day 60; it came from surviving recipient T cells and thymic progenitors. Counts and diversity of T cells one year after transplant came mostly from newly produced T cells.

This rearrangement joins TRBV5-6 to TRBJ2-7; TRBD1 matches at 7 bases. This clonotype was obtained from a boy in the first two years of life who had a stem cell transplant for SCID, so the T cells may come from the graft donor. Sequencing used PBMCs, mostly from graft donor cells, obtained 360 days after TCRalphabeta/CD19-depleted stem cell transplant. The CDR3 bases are TGTGCCAGCAGCCCGATGGACAGGTACGAGCAGTACTTC. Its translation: CASSPMDRYEQYF.